The clone carrying this T cell receptor (beta chain) was observed at least ten times. This specimen comes from a study of patients and donors after allogeneic stem cell transplantation. Germline CDR1 reads MNHEY; CDR2 reads SVGEGT. V shed 6 bases, J shed 4 bases, and the junction held 2 bases outside the gene matches. The CDR3 contains 14 residues. TCRdb analysed the RT-PCR reads with MiXCR anew, one entry per CDR3 protein. The sample yields fewer than 60,000 distinct CDR3 sequences, about an eighth seen once. The V gene is TRBV6-2 or TRBV6-3, the J gene TRBJ1-5; 11 bases map to TRBD1. This TCR came from a human donor who was either an allogeneic HSCT recipient or a stem cell or donor lymphocyte infusion donor (not recorded which). It is not recorded whose cells these are; they may come from a transplant donor. Sequencing used blood, either unsorted or a sorted T cell fraction (not recorded which). The CDR3: CASSGDRGNQPQHF. The CDR3 DNA sequence: TGTGCCAGCAGCGGGGACAGGGGGAATCAGCCCCAGCATTTT.